The 9 T cell receptor beta chains below come from one sample, sequenced in a study of T-cell memory formation after mild COVID-19. MiXCR, applied by TCRdb to the 5' RACE reads, yields one record per CDR3 protein. The data contain some 450,000 distinct CDR3 sequences, approximately 18% of them singletons. Sequencing was carried out using PBMCs or a T cell subset sorted from them (not recorded which). The receptors shown here come from a man between 18 and 29 years old who had mild COVID-19 (a few samples of this study predate the infection). Cell type and time point are not known.

This clonotype was seen a handful of times. The rearrangement links TRBV11-2 to TRBJ2-1, with 13 bases identical to TRBD2. The CDR3 has 15 amino acids. V gave up 4 bases and J gave up 10 bases; unmatched junction bases: 7. In germline, CDR1 is SGHAT, CDR2 FQNNGV. CDR3 residues: CASSWTSGRSQEQFF. In DNA, the CDR3 is TGTGCCAGCAGCTGGACTAGCGGGAGATCTCAGGAGCAGTTCTTC.

The V gene is TRBV4-1, the J gene TRBJ2-1; no reliable D call. The V end lost 0 bases, the J end lost 10 bases, and 10 bases lay between the germline ends. CDR1 is MGHRA, CDR2 YSYEKL, per germline. The length of the CDR3 is 13 residues. The CDR3 reads CASSQDLMREQFF. DNA for the CDR3: TGCGCCAGCAGCCAAGATTTGATGCGAGAGCAGTTCTTC.

This clonotype was seen many times. This chain connects TRBV5-1 to TRBJ1-1; D gene unclear. Germline loops: CDR1 SGHRS, CDR2 YFSETQ. Trimming took 0 bases from V and 1 from J, leaving 7 bases between them. This CDR3 has 14 amino acids. The CDR3: CASSLVSANTEAFF. CDR3 coding DNA: TGCGCCAGCAGCTTGGTGTCAGCGAACACTGAAGCTTTCTTT. Full variable domain (rest looked up from reference TRBV5-1 and TRBJ1-1): KAGVTQTPRYLIKTRGQQVTLSCSPISGHRSVSWYQQTPGQGLQFLFEYFSETQRNKGNFPGRFSGRQFSNSRSEMNVSTLELGDSALYLCASSLVSANTEAFFGQGTRLTVV.

This clonotype was picked up a small number of times. The chain uses TRBV4-1 and TRBJ2-4, with D maybe TRBD1 (6 bases). Trimming shortened V by 5 bases and J by 6 bases, and 17 bases separated the two germline ends. This CDR3 is 15 amino acids long. The germline V gene encodes CDR1 MGHRA and CDR2 YSYEKL. The CDR3 DNA sequence: TGCGCCAGCAGCTTCATCAGGGGAGTAGGAAACATTCAGTACTTC. It codes for CASSFIRGVGNIQYF.

This clonotype has more than one count but fewer than ten. The J gene is TRBJ1-6, the V gene TRBV7-2; D is possibly TRBD1 (6 bases). This CDR3 region has 14 residues. Trimming pared 6 bases from V and 8 bases from J, leaving 14 bases between. The germline V gene encodes CDR1 SGHTA and CDR2 FQGNSA. The CDR3, as DNA: TGTGCCAGCAGTAACAGGGTTGGAGATTCACCCCTCCACTTT. Encoded protein: CASSNRVGDSPLHF.

The table lists this clonotype with a count of one. The chain is built from TRBV7-6 and TRBJ2-7; a possible D gene is TRBD2 (7 bases). The V end lost 4 bases, the J end lost 3 bases, and 13 bases lay between the germline ends. CDR1 SGHVS and CDR2 FNYEAQ come from the germline V gene. The CDR3 consists of 14 residues. CDR3 DNA sequence: TGTGCCAGCAGCTCCGGGGGGCAGTACTACGAGCAGTACTTC. This encodes CASSSGGQYYEQYF.

The chain has TRBV5-1 and TRBJ2-3; TRBD1 aligns across 9 bases. Unmatched junction bases numbered 7, after V lost 4 bases and J lost 4 bases. Per germline, CDR1 SGHRS and CDR2 YFSETQ. CDR3 size: 15 residues. CDR3 nucleotide sequence: TGCGCCAGCAGCGTCACAGGGGGCATAGCAGATACGCAGTATTTT. It specifies CASSVTGGIADTQYF.

This clonotype was seen a few times. This chain links TRBV24-1 with TRBJ2-1; 10 bases agree with TRBD2. The CDR3 contains 16 residues. Losses at the gene ends were 3 bases for V and 7 bases for J; bases not matched to a gene: 8. Germline CDR1 is KGHDR and CDR2 is SFDVKD. CDR3 sequence reads: CATSDSGGDPWNEQFF. The CDR3 bases are TGTGCCACCAGTGATAGCGGGGGGGACCCTTGGAATGAGCAGTTCTTC.

This clonotype came up a few times. The V gene is TRBV29-1, the J gene TRBJ2-6; D call uncertain. The V gene lost 6 bases and the J gene lost 0 bases, with 9 bases spanning the gap. The CDR3 runs 14 residues. The germline V gene encodes CDR1 SQVTM and CDR2 ANQGSEA. DNA for the CDR3: TGCAGCGTCCGAGCAGGCTCTGGGGCCAACGTCCTGACTTTC. Its protein is CSVRAGSGANVLTF.